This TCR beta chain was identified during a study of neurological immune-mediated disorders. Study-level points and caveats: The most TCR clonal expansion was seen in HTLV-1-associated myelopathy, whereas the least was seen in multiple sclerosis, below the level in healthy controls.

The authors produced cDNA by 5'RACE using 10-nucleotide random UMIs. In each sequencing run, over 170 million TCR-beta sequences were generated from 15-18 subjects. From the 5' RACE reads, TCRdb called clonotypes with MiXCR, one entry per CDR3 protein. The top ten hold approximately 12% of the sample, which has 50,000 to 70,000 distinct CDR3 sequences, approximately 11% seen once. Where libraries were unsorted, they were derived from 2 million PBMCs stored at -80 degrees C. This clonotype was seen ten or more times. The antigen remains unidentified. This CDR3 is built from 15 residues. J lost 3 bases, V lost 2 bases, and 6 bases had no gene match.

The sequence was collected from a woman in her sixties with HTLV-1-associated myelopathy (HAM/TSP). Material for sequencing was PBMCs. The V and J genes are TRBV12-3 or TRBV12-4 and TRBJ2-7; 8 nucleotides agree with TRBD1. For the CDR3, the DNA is TGTGCCAGCAGTTTAAACACAGGGGGTCTCTACGAGCAGTACTTC. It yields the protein CASSLNTGGLYEQYF.